Included here is one T cell receptor (beta chain) sequence, with context. Germline V CDR1 and CDR2: DFQATT, SNEGSKA (reference sequence). The V end lost 5 bases, the J end lost 3 bases, and 14 bases lay between the germline ends. CDR3 length equals 14 residues. These data are taken from a study of T-cell reconstitution after alpha-beta-depleted transplantation in children. Unique molecular identifiers were incorporated during preparation of the TCRbeta library. Using its own MiXCR run on the PCR reads, TCRdb lists one record per CDR3 protein. This sample has roughly 500,000 distinct CDR3 sequences, with roughly an eighth found just once.

The receptor was isolated from a human donor who donated a stem cell graft to a child with combined immunodeficiency. This chain connects TRBV20-1 to TRBJ2-1; D gene uncertain. The material sequenced was PBMCs from the stem cell graft donor, taken from the stem cell graft. The CDR3 nucleotides are TGCAGTGCTGCACTTGGCGGAGACTACAATGAGCAGTTCTTC. Its translation is CSAALGGDYNEQFF.